The sample holds many counts of the clone carrying this TCR beta chain. Its cognate antigen is unknown. The sample belongs to a study of metastatic and nonmetastatic thyroid tumors. Study-wide findings and caveats: Significantly greater TCR beta diversity was reportedly found in malignant thyroid tumors than in benign nodules (in blood and tumor).

Each patient went into thyroid surgery without having received any treatment. TCRdb re-processed the PCR reads through MiXCR. The table includes more than 70,000 clones, 8% to 9.5% detected once. Source material: blood. The source is a female donor with papillary thyroid cancer or a benign thyroid nodule (not recorded which). Some clones in this sample may be carry-over from other donors' samples.

The CDR3 DNA reads TGTGCCAGCAGTCCCGAGGGTAGCTCCTACAATGAGCAGTTCTTC. It is translated as CASSPEGSSYNEQFF. The chain is built from TRBV3-1 and TRBJ2-1; D possibly corresponds to TRBD2 (5 bases). V was shortened by 6 bases and J by 0 bases, with 12 bases between the two germline ends. The CDR3 is made up of 15 amino acids. In germline, CDR1 is LGHDT, CDR2 YNNKEL (reference sequence).